This TCR beta chain was identified during a study of spatial heterogeneity in lung cancer (dated 2019 in TCRdb). At the level of the whole study: Beta-chain transcripts were consistently detected in greater numbers than alpha-chain transcripts, which likely reflects a higher abundance of beta-chain transcripts. At surgery, about 210 tumor regions, around 67 matched nontumor lung samples and 56 PBMC samples were TCR-sequenced for both alpha and beta chains. In non-small cell lung cancer, the study made a quantitative comparison of TCR alpha and beta repertoires among multiple tumor regions, matched nontumor lung and blood. The study linked features of the TCR repertoire to counts of nonsynonymous mutations, which were determined by whole-exome sequencing of tumor tissue. In tumor regions, TCR transcript counts showed a strong correlation with a T cell transcriptional module score derived from matched bulk RNA-seq. In the raw uncorrected reads, each unique combination of TCR and UMI appeared more than ten times on average. The study at large found these results: Additional single-cell paired TCR alpha and beta sequencing was considered necessary to confirm, at a functional level, the hypothesis that regional TCRs recognize regional mutations. Counts of ubiquitous and regional expanded TCRs correlated with counts of ubiquitous and regional nonsynonymous mutations, respectively. The number of expanded intratumoral alpha and beta TCRs correlated with the tumor nonsynonymous mutation count. TCR-seq coverage of tumor T cells was estimated to be only 7% to 7.5% for alpha chains and about 13% for beta chains.

What this sample's time point label stands for: sample taken at primary tumor resection. The donors were about 71 patients from the lung TRACERx cohort who had early-stage, untreated non-small cell lung cancer. For TCR sequencing, whole RNA was extracted from tumor and nontumor lung tissue, or from cryopreserved PBMC samples, and no cell sorting was done. Only patients for whom sufficient RNA was available from at least two tumor regions were selected for TCR sequencing. Before being selected, tumor and adjacent nontumor lung specimens were reviewed by a lung pathologist. This clonotype was seen repeatedly, ten times or more. Its antigen remains unidentified. Within one base of it there is no much larger clone, and no base qualities were kept. Library generation was performed with 5' RACE. Instrument on record: NextSeq 500. The TCR library protocol attached a unique molecular identifier to each TCR cDNA molecule to allow correction of PCR and sequencing errors. The authors' pipeline ran thus. TCR identification, UMI-based error correction and CDR3 extraction were all carried out with Decombinator tools. Expanded TCRs were defined as those above a frequency of 2 per 1,000, corresponding to the top 1% of the tumor frequency distribution. Expanded tumor TCRs statistically deemed absent (corrected P<0.05) from at least one tumor region were classed as regional, and all other expanded tumor TCRs were classed as ubiquitous. Rényi diversity was computed with the R vegan package after subsampling each repertoire 100 times to 5,000 TCRs. CDR3 similarity networks were built from amino acid triplet string-kernel similarity, with CDR3s being connected when pairwise similarity was above 0.82. Using fastp at Q25 and MiXCR, TCRdb reprocessed the public reads and kept productive beta chains. Rows are combined by CDR3 protein, so each entry shows the most common genes and DNA. V and J calls and clone size were set by TCRdb, not the authors. The sample includes thousands of distinct CDR3 sequences, with over 9.5% observed a single time. The top ten constitute about 10% of the sample.

Sequencing used lung tumor tissue, obtained at surgery. The sequence derives from a male donor with early-stage non-small cell lung cancer.

The DNA is TGCAGTGCTAGAGATTTGTCGGCAGGGATCGGCTACACCTTC. This sequence encodes CSARDLSAGIGYTF. The chain is encoded by TRBV20-1 joined to TRBJ1-2; a weak D assignment points to TRBD1 (5 bases agree). V is clipped by 0 bases and J by 8 bases, and the sequence between their germline boundaries is 16 bases long. For CDR1 and CDR2, the germline V gene (reference sequence) lists DFQATT and SNEGSKA. Taken from cysteine to phenylalanine, the CDR3 has 14 residues. Only the CDR3 DNA is retained, 42 bases long and in frame from the first base.